Listed here are 30 T cell receptor beta chains from one sample, sequenced in a study of T cell responses to AZD1222 COVID-19 vaccine. TCRdb keeps only in-frame clones here, not all; method: immunoSEQ multiplex PCR. The sample lists over 100,000 clones, about nine tenths occurring once. The sample consisted of peripheral blood, taken on day 0 of AZD1222 vaccination. The receptors stem from an adult in good health.

The J gene is TRBJ1-1, the V gene TRBV7-2, with 7 nucleotides matching TRBD1. The length of the CDR3 is 15 residues. The germline V gene has CDR1 SGHTA and CDR2 FQGNSA. The junction had 5 bases not matched to a gene; V was cut back by 3 bases and J by 1 base. Here the CDR3 DNA reads TGTGCCAGCAGCTTTTCGTGGACAGGGAACACTGAAGCTTTCTTT. As protein: CASSFSWTGNTEAFF. Supplemented by reference TRBV7-2 and TRBJ1-1, the full variable domain reads GAGVSQSPSNKVTEKGKDVELRCDPISGHTALYWYRQSLGQGLEFLIYFQGNSAPDKSGLPSDRFSAERTGGSVSTLTIQRTQQEDSAVYLCASSFSWTGNTEAFFGQGTRLTVV.

This clone was detected only a few times. The V gene is TRBV5-5, the J gene TRBJ2-7, with TRBD1 identical over 7 bases. The trim removed 3 bases at V and 5 bases at J, leaving 14 bases unmatched. CDR3 length: 16 residues. Germline CDR1 SGHKS, CDR2 YYEKEE (reference sequence). The DNA of the CDR3 is TGTGCCAGCAGCTCCCACCATGAACAGACAGGGAACGAGCAGTACTTC. Protein sequence: CASSSHHEQTGNEQYF.

V gene TRBV6-2 or TRBV6-3 combines with J gene TRBJ2-1; TRBD1 aligns across 7 bases. Trimming cost V 2 bases and J 5 bases; bases outside gene matches: 15. The CDR3 totals 18 residues. Germline V lookup: CDR1 MNHEY, CDR2 SVGEGT. The CDR3 region is CASSYPIPFTGTDNEQFF. CDR3 in DNA: TGTGCCAGCAGTTACCCAATCCCGTTCACCGGGACAGACAATGAGCAGTTCTTC.

This clone has just a few counts. J is TRBJ2-7 and V is TRBV6-5, with 9 bases lining up with TRBD1. V dropped 8 bases and J dropped 4; count of bases not matched to a gene: 6. CDR1 is MNHEY, CDR2 SVGAGI, per germline. The CDR3 is 13 amino acids. In DNA form, the CDR3 reads TGTGCCAGCGGTCCGGGACAGGGTTACGAGCAGTACTTC. This sequence encodes CASGPGQGYEQYF.

The chain uses TRBV6-2 or TRBV6-3 and TRBJ1-6; 10 bases fit TRBD1. V trimming: 6 bases; J trimming: 9 bases; junction bases outside the gene matches: 17. CDR1 and CDR2 from the germline V gene are MNHEY and SVGEGT. The CDR3 totals 18 residues. The CDR3 here is CASSPGTGAFLGASPLHF. In DNA, the CDR3 is TGTGCCAGCAGCCCCGGGACAGGGGCCTTCTTGGGGGCTTCACCCCTCCACTTT.

This clone has a handful of counts. Distinct nucleotide sequences in the sample also encode this CDR3. The chain has TRBV9 and TRBJ2-7; 7 nucleotides align to TRBD1. The CDR3 runs to 15 residues. CDR1 is SGDLS, CDR2 YYNGEE, per germline. V was clipped by 2 bases and J by 2 bases; unmatched bases: 7. CDR3 in DNA: TGTGCCAGCAGCGTCGTCCGGGACAGTCCCTACGAGCAGTACTTC. This translates into CASSVVRDSPYEQYF.

In nucleotides, the CDR3 is TGTGCCAGCAGCCAGGCGGACAGTTCTGAAGCTTTCTTT. Encoded protein: CASSQADSSEAFF. J is TRBJ1-1 and V is TRBV4-2; the D gene is possibly TRBD1 (6 bases). The CDR3 contains 13 residues. Germline V gene lookup returns CDR1 LGHNA and CDR2 YNFKEQ. Trimming removed 3 bases at V and 6 bases at J, with 11 bases between.

This chain connects TRBV19 to TRBJ1-2; D possibly corresponds to TRBD1 (6 bases). Germline CDR1 and CDR2: LNHDA and SQIVND (reference sequence). This CDR3 is built from 13 residues. Trimming removed 5 bases at V and 4 bases at J, with 11 bases between. The CDR3, as DNA: TGTGCCAGTAGTCGGGGGGGCGGCTATGGCTACACCTTC. Translating gives CASSRGGGYGYTF.

V gene TRBV7-9 combines with J gene TRBJ1-3, with a possible D match to TRBD1 (6 bases). Germline V CDR1 and CDR2: SEHNR, FQNEAQ (reference sequence). The CDR3 is 17 amino acids. Trimming took off 1 base at V and 0 bases at J, with 13 bases between the two ends. The CDR3 loop reads CASSLDSGAYSGNTIYF. CDR3 nucleotide sequence: TGTGCCAGCAGCTTAGATTCAGGGGCTTACTCTGGAAACACCATATATTTT.

The genes are TRBV18 and TRBJ1-6, with TRBD1 matching 8 bases. CDR3 length: 17 amino acids. The V gene end was trimmed by 4 bases and the J gene end by 4 bases; junction bases not matched to a gene: 9. The germline V gene has CDR1 KGHSH and CDR2 LQKENI. CDR3 amino acids: CASSLDRGNDYNSPLHF. The CDR3, as DNA: TGTGCCAGCTCACTTGACAGGGGTAACGATTATAATTCACCCCTCCACTTT.

V usage is TRBV7-8 and J usage is TRBJ2-7; either TRBD1 or TRBD2 may supply D (5 bases each). The CDR3 totals 14 residues. V was shortened by 7 bases and J by 7 bases, with 20 bases between the two germline ends. Germline CDR1 is SGHVS and CDR2 is FQNEAQ. The CDR3 spells CASIQTASTGEQYF. The CDR3, as DNA: TGTGCCAGCATACAGACAGCTTCTACGGGGGAGCAGTACTTC.

The rearrangement joins TRBV6-5 to TRBJ2-7; TRBD1 agrees at 7 bases. V gave up 2 bases and J gave up 0 bases; unmatched junction bases: 4. In germline, CDR1 is MNHEY, CDR2 SVGAGI. The CDR3 length is 15 residues. CDR3 nucleotide sequence: TGTGCCAGCAGTTACCGGGACAGATACTCCTACGAGCAGTACTTC. Residues: CASSYRDRYSYEQYF.

The chain combines TRBV29-1 with TRBJ1-1; weak D call: TRBD1 (5 bases). Trimming took 7 bases from V and 1 from J, leaving 10 bases between them. The V gene's germline CDR1 is SQVTM and CDR2 ANQGSEA. This CDR3 has 12 amino acids. CDR3 protein: CSAWDANTEAFF. As DNA, the CDR3 is TGCAGCGCGTGGGACGCGAACACTGAAGCTTTCTTT.

V gene TRBV27 combines with J gene TRBJ2-7; possible D gene TRBD2, 5 bases. Germline V gene data show CDR1 as MNHEY and CDR2 as SMNVEV (reference sequence). V was shortened by 2 bases and J by 2 bases, with 10 bases between the two germline ends. This CDR3 is built from 14 residues. CDR3 coding DNA: TGTGCCAGCAGTTTAAGAGGTAGCGCCTACGAGCAGTACTTC. As protein: CASSLRGSAYEQYF.

For the CDR3, the DNA is TGTGCCATCAGTGGACGCGACAGGGAAAACGAGCAGTACTTC. Its translation: CAISGRDRENEQYF. The chain carries TRBV10-3 and TRBJ2-7, with 7 positions matching TRBD1. This CDR3 comprises 14 residues. Looked up from germline, CDR1 is ENHRY and CDR2 is SYGVKD. Trimming removed 4 bases from V and 5 bases from J; junction bases left unmatched: 8.

The chain employs TRBV15 and TRBJ2-2; TRBD1 is a possible D gene (5 bases). This CDR3 comprises 15 residues. V was shortened by 5 bases and J by 1 base, with 11 bases between the two germline ends. The germline V gene has CDR1 LNHNV and CDR2 YYDKDF (reference sequence). CDR3: CATSLPTGNTGELFF. The CDR3 DNA reads TGTGCCACCAGCCTCCCCACAGGGAACACCGGGGAGCTGTTTTTT.

The chain joins TRBV7-9 to TRBJ1-5, with 7 bases aligning to TRBD1. This CDR3 is 15 amino acids long. Per the germline V gene, CDR1 is SEHNR and CDR2 is FQNEAQ (reference sequence). V lost 1 base, J lost 3 bases, and 3 bases stayed unmatched. CDR3 in DNA: TGTGCCAGCAGCTTAGGCAGGGGGGACAATCAGCCCCAGCATTTT. Translated: CASSLGRGDNQPQHF. The whole variable domain, filled in from reference TRBV7-9 and TRBJ1-5, reads DTGVSQNPRHKITKRGQNVTFRCDPISEHNRLYWYRQTLGQGPEFLTYFQNEAQLEKSRLLSDRFSAERPKGSFSTLEIQRTEQGDSAMYLCASSLGRGDNQPQHFGDGTRLSIL.

The rearrangement links TRBV30 to TRBJ1-4, with a possible D match to TRBD1 (6 bases). From germline, CDR1 is GTSNPN and CDR2 SVGIG (reference sequence). V was pared by 7 bases and J by 4 bases, with 19 bases between. This CDR3 comprises 15 residues. CDR3 DNA sequence: TGTGCCTCCCAGTACAACGGACAGTTTAATGAAAAACTGTTTTTT. It specifies CASQYNGQFNEKLFF.

This clone was seen a few times. DNA for the CDR3: TGTGCCGTGGGGCAGGGCAATGGCTACACCTTC. It translates to CAVGQGNGYTF. The chain has TRBV2 and TRBJ1-2, with D perhaps TRBD1 (5 bases). With 11 bases removed from V and 6 bases from J, the gap between germline ends came to 13 bases. From germline, CDR1 is SNHLY and CDR2 FYNNEI. This CDR3 contains 11 residues.

This clone was counted a single time. The chain carries TRBV6-2 or TRBV6-3 and TRBJ1-1, with TRBD1 as a possible D gene (6 bases). Trimming cost V 0 bases and J 7 bases, with 21 bases left between them. Germline V CDR1 and CDR2: MNHEY, SVGEGT. The CDR3 has 17 amino acids. In nucleotides, the CDR3 is TGTGCCAGCAGTTACTCGTCGGACGGGGGGCCCCTCCATGAAGCTTTCTTT. Translated: CASSYSSDGGPLHEAFF.

The rearrangement links TRBV4-3 to TRBJ1-2, with 8 nucleotides matching TRBD1. The CDR3 length is 17 residues. The germline V gene encodes CDR1 LGHNA and CDR2 YSLEER. V trimming: 5 bases; J trimming: 3 bases; junction bases outside the gene matches: 14. The CDR3 reads CASSSRTGKPSDYGYTF. The CDR3 DNA reads as TGCGCCAGCAGCTCCCGGACAGGGAAGCCTTCTGACTATGGCTACACCTTC.

V usage is TRBV28 and J usage is TRBJ2-7; the D call may be TRBD1 or TRBD2 (5 bases each). The CDR3 has 14 residues. The V end was cut by 2 bases, the J end by 3 bases, with 11 bases between. Germline V gene sequence: CDR1 MDHEN, CDR2 SYDVKM. The CDR3, as DNA: TGTGCCAGCAGTTTACTGGGACCCCACTACGAGCAGTACTTC. Translation: CASSLLGPHYEQYF.

The J gene is TRBJ1-2, the V gene TRBV13; TRBD1 matches 7 bases. V lost 8 bases and J lost 6; bases outside the gene matches: 9. Germline lookup yields CDR1 PRHDT and CDR2 FYEKMQ (reference sequence). The CDR3 totals 13 residues. CDR3 protein: CASADRDIDGYTF. CDR3 nucleotides: TGTGCCAGCGCAGACAGGGACATAGATGGCTACACCTTC.

The chain couples TRBV5-1 to TRBJ1-4; weak D call: TRBD1 (5 bases). The V gene's germline CDR1 is SGHRS and CDR2 YFSETQ. The CDR3 covers 13 residues. Trimming pared 7 bases from V and 6 bases from J, leaving 13 bases between. The CDR3 region has the DNA TGCGCCAGCCGGGGGGAGGGCCATGAAAAACTGTTTTTT. Translation gives CASRGEGHEKLFF.

This clone was seen a single time. The CDR3 coding sequence is TGCAGCGTGATGGGACGGAACTCTGGAAACACCATATATTTT. This translates into CSVMGRNSGNTIYF. V gene TRBV29-1 combines with J gene TRBJ1-3; a possible D gene is TRBD1 (5 bases). Trimming cost V 6 bases and J 0 bases, with 12 bases left between them. There are 14 residues in the CDR3. Looked up from germline, CDR1 is SQVTM and CDR2 is ANQGSEA.

The chain combines TRBV24-1 with TRBJ2-1; maybe TRBD2 (7 bases). The V end lost 2 bases, the J end lost 7 bases, and 14 bases lay between the germline ends. CDR1 and CDR2 (germline): KGHDR, SFDVKD. The CDR3 has 15 residues. In DNA form, the CDR3 reads TGTGCCACCAGTGATTCACAGGGAGGGGGTAATGAGCAGTTCTTC. Residues: CATSDSQGGGNEQFF.

A remark on this clone: One end of the junction varies from germline; a read error may be responsible. The chain links TRBV28 to TRBJ1-2; D unclear. The germline V gene has CDR1 MDHEN and CDR2 SYDVKM. The CDR3 is 12 amino acids. The CDR3 reads CASSFGWGGHTF. The DNA of the CDR3 is TGTGCCAGCAGTTTCGGTTGGGGTGGCCACACCTTC.

V gene TRBV11-3 combines with J gene TRBJ1-1; no clear D. V shed 0 bases and J shed 4 bases, with 6 bases lying between them. CDR3 length: 13 amino acids. Per germline, CDR1 SGHNT and CDR2 YENEEA. Here the CDR3 reads CASSLDLATEAFF. The CDR3 nucleotides are TGTGCCAGCAGCTTAGATTTAGCCACTGAAGCTTTCTTT.

This chain links TRBV5-4 with TRBJ1-2; D may be TRBD1 (5 bases). The germline V gene encodes CDR1 SGHNT and CDR2 YYREEE (reference sequence). The CDR3 is made up of 13 amino acids. Between the trimmed V and J ends, which lost 4 bases and 8 bases, there was a span of 15 bases. CDR3 sequence reads: CASSPDGTGGYTF. CDR3 coding DNA: TGTGCCAGCAGCCCCGACGGGACTGGGGGCTACACCTTC.

The chain couples TRBV28 to TRBJ2-7; D may be TRBD1 or TRBD2 (6 bases each). Germline CDR1 MDHEN, CDR2 SYDVKM. V was trimmed by 2 bases and J by 2 bases, leaving 13 bases between them. This CDR3 comprises 15 residues. Here the CDR3 DNA reads TGTGCCAGCAGTTTAGGAGCCGGGGGCCCCTACGAGCAGTACTTC. Translation gives CASSLGAGGPYEQYF.